This T cell receptor beta chain came from a study of T cell responses to AZD1222 COVID-19 vaccine. Broader study findings: Reportedly, nearly half of unique spike TCRs recognized epitopes outside B.1.351/B.1.1.7 mutations. The study sampled repertoires only after the peak T cell response. In a largely white British group with more females than males, clonal diversity was possibly underestimated. Dominant at 160-218 and 743-854, vaccine-associated CD4 TCRs also spanned spike.

Libraries were prepared by immunoSEQ multiplex PCR; TCRdb keeps only in-frame clonotypes and omits some of them. The sample records about 72,000 clones, roughly nine tenths being singletons. A word on this clone: Its target is unknown.

CDR3 length equals 16 residues. With 4 bases removed from V and 2 bases from J, the gap between germline ends came to 13 bases. Germline values: CDR1 SGHRS, CDR2 YFSETQ. The chain is built from TRBV5-1 and TRBJ2-6; D possibly corresponds to TRBD1 (6 bases). The sequences come from peripheral blood, collected 28 days after the second AZD1222 dose. This receptor was identified in an adult who received the AZD1222 COVID-19 vaccine. This chain's CDR3 is CASSTIQGAGANVLTF. The CDR3 region has the DNA TGCGCCAGCAGCACGATACAGGGCGCTGGGGCCAACGTCCTGACTTTC.